The 4 T cell receptor beta chains reported below all come from one sample, sequenced in a study of T-cell memory formation after mild COVID-19. TCRdb re-called the 5' RACE reads with MiXCR, one entry per CDR3 protein. Among about 410,000 distinct CDR3 sequences listed, roughly 18% were seen once. Sequences were obtained from PBMCs or a T cell subset sorted from them (not recorded which). These receptors all come from a young man who had mild COVID-19 (a few samples of this study predate the infection). Cell type and time point are not known.

V usage is TRBV3-1 and J usage is TRBJ2-1; D not certain. This CDR3 is 17 amino acids long. V was pared by 0 bases and J by 3 bases, with 15 bases between. Germline V gene sequence: CDR1 LGHDT, CDR2 YNNKEL (reference sequence). The CDR3 protein is CASSQDGSRAHYNEQFF. The CDR3 DNA reads as TGTGCCAGCAGCCAAGATGGATCCCGAGCCCACTACAATGAGCAGTTCTTC.

The chain recombines TRBV7-2 with TRBJ1-2; 10 positions match TRBD1. Germline V CDR1 and CDR2: SGHTA, FQGNSA. This CDR3 comprises 15 residues. Trimming at V came to 5 bases and at J to 2 bases, leaving 5 bases not matched to a gene. For the CDR3, the DNA is TGTGCCAGCAGCCTAGAGGACAGGGGGAACTATGGCTACACCTTC. This sequence encodes CASSLEDRGNYGYTF.

The rearrangement uses TRBV7-6 and TRBJ2-2; no definite D call. This CDR3 has 18 amino acids. V lost 0 bases and J 6 bases, leaving 20 bases between the germline ends. Germline values: CDR1 SGHVS, CDR2 FNYEAQ. The CDR3 region is CASSLAQVQLEFAGELFF. In DNA form, the CDR3 reads TGTGCCAGCAGCTTAGCGCAGGTTCAGTTGGAGTTCGCCGGGGAGCTGTTTTTT.

This clonotype was seen a handful of times. V is TRBV12-3 or TRBV12-4 and J is TRBJ2-2; D gene ambiguous. The CDR3 spans 14 residues. Trimming cost V 5 bases and J 3 bases, with 10 bases left between them. The CDR3 region is CASSPWADTGELFF. For the CDR3, the DNA is TGTGCCAGCAGTCCCTGGGCGGACACCGGGGAGCTGTTTTTT.